The rows below give T cell receptor beta chains drawn from one sample of a study of blood T cell repertoires in COVID-19. The data were produced by immunoSEQ multiplex PCR, yet TCRdb's version contains in-frame clones alone and is incomplete. The sample consists of about 100,000 clones, around 90% of them appearing once. Material: peripheral blood. These receptor sequences come from a woman aged 60-75 years with acute or convalescent COVID-19. Both conserved end residues are part of each CDR3. The order of the fields is D gene, J gene, V gene, clone size, CDR3 protein, CDR3 DNA. The D gene is left open where the match is weak. Not all rows give a size; the values are once, few, many and, for expanded clones, a class.

D: NA; J: TRBJ1-2; V: TRBV27; size: NA; CDR3: CASSSSDSEIKLKGYTF; DNA: TGTGCCAGCAGTTCATCGGACAGTGAGATAAAGCTTAAGGGCTACACCTTC
D: TRBD1; J: TRBJ1-5; V: TRBV5-1; size: NA; CDR3: CASSSTGGPNQPQHF; DNA: TGCGCCAGCAGCTCAACAGGGGGGCCCAATCAGCCCCAGCATTTT
D: TRBD2; J: TRBJ2-1; V: TRBV19; size: once; CDR3: CASSPRTSGRGLNEQFF; DNA: TGTGCCAGTAGTCCCCGGACTAGCGGGAGGGGTCTGAATGAGCAGTTCTTC
D: TRBD2; J: TRBJ2-3; V: TRBV6-5; size: once; CDR3: CASSGLVADTQYF; DNA: TGTGCCAGCAGCGGACTAGTGGCAGATACGCAGTATTTT
D: NA; J: TRBJ2-2; V: TRBV7-9; size: NA; CDR3: CASSAPRGRDTGELFF; DNA: TGTGCCAGCAGCGCGCCACGTGGGAGAGACACCGGGGAGCTGTTTTTT
D: TRBD1; J: TRBJ1-2; V: TRBV6-5; size: NA; CDR3: CASSPQTGTASTF; DNA: TGTGCCAGCAGTCCACAGACCGGGACAGCATCCACCTTC
D: TRBD2; J: TRBJ2-1; V: TRBV3-1/TRBV3-2; size: NA; CDR3: CASSQGTSGISYNEQFF; DNA: TGTGCCAGCAGCCAAGGGACTAGCGGGATCAGTTACAATGAGCAGTTCTTC
D: TRBD2; J: TRBJ2-2; V: TRBV7-9; size: NA; CDR3: CASSLPSGANTGELFF; DNA: TGTGCCAGCAGCCTTCCTAGCGGGGCTAACACCGGGGAGCTGTTTTTT
D: NA; J: TRBJ1-1; V: TRBV30; size: NA; CDR3: CAWSGTGPRGPEAFF; DNA: TGTGCCTGGAGTGGAACCGGGCCCCGAGGGCCTGAAGCTTTCTTT
D: NA; J: TRBJ2-3; V: TRBV3-1/TRBV3-2; size: NA; CDR3: CASSQGGFTDTQYF; DNA: TGTGCCAGCAGCCAAGGCGGGTTCACAGATACGCAGTATTTT
D: NA; J: TRBJ2-3; V: TRBV18; size: once; CDR3: CASSPGNTDTQYF; DNA: TGTGCCAGCTCACCCGGGAATACAGATACGCAGTATTTT
D: NA; J: TRBJ2-6; V: TRBV5-6; size: NA; CDR3: CASIPVSGANVLTF; DNA: TGTGCCAGCATCCCGGTCTCTGGGGCCAACGTCCTGACTTTC
D: TRBD1; J: TRBJ1-1; V: TRBV3-1/TRBV3-2; size: NA; CDR3: CASSQVRGDRRNTEAFF; DNA: TGTGCCAGCAGCCAAGTTCGGGGGGACAGGAGGAACACTGAAGCTTTCTTT
D: NA; J: TRBJ2-2; V: TRBV4-1; size: NA; CDR3: CASSLQDLLGTGELFF; DNA: TGCGCCAGCAGCTTACAGGACCTCTTAGGGACCGGGGAGCTGTTTTTT
D: NA; J: TRBJ2-7; V: TRBV21-1; size: NA; CDR3: CATLSGRAREQYF; DNA: TGTGCCACCCTGAGCGGGAGGGCCCGGGAGCAGTACTTC
D: TRBD1; J: TRBJ1-3; V: TRBV6-1; size: NA; CDR3: CASSQQGGSGNTIYF; DNA: TGTGCCAGCAGCCAACAGGGGGGCTCTGGAAACACCATATATTTT
D: TRBD1; J: TRBJ1-1; V: TRBV7-8; size: NA; CDR3: CASSLRGQLNTEAFF; DNA: TGTGCCAGCAGCTTACGGGGACAGCTGAACACTGAAGCTTTCTTT
D: TRBD2; J: TRBJ2-1; V: TRBV7-3; size: NA; CDR3: CASSLGLADNEQFF; DNA: TGTGCCAGCAGCTTAGGGCTAGCGGACAATGAGCAGTTCTTC
D: NA; J: TRBJ2-2; V: TRBV2; size: once; CDR3: CASALWELFF; DNA: TGTGCCAGCGCGCTATGGGAGCTGTTTTTT
D: TRBD2; J: TRBJ2-5; V: TRBV11-3; size: NA; CDR3: CASSISGNGETQYF; DNA: TGTGCCAGCAGCATTAGCGGGAACGGGGAGACCCAGTACTTC
D: NA; J: TRBJ2-7; V: TRBV28; size: NA; CDR3: CASSSSGGPTPYEQYF; DNA: TGTGCCAGCAGCTCATCCGGGGGACCCACCCCCTACGAGCAGTACTTC
D: NA; J: TRBJ1-2; V: TRBV14; size: NA; CDR3: CASSQVTEYGYTF; DNA: TGTGCCAGCAGCCAAGTCACAGAATATGGCTACACCTTC
D: NA; J: TRBJ2-1; V: TRBV27; size: once; CDR3: CASTSSERRGEQFF; DNA: TGTGCCAGCACCTCTAGCGAGAGAAGAGGTGAGCAGTTCTTC
D: NA; J: TRBJ1-5; V: TRBV5-6; size: NA; CDR3: CASSWLKGGDQPQHF; DNA: TGTGCCAGCAGCTGGCTGAAAGGGGGGGATCAGCCCCAGCATTTT
D: NA; J: TRBJ1-2; V: TRBV24-1; size: NA; CDR3: CATERDKGVGGYTF; DNA: TGTGCCACAGAAAGGGACAAAGGGGTAGGAGGCTACACCTTC
D: NA; J: TRBJ1-1; V: TRBV18; size: NA; CDR3: CASSLGAAEAFF; DNA: TGTGCCAGCTCACTTGGGGCAGCAGAAGCTTTCTTT
D: NA; J: TRBJ1-6; V: TRBV4-1; size: NA; CDR3: CASSQDVARSNSPLHF; DNA: TGCGCCAGCAGCCAAGATGTGGCCAGATCAAATTCACCCCTCCACTTT
D: NA; J: TRBJ1-2; V: TRBV5-1; size: NA; CDR3: CASSLDLRNYGYTF; DNA: TGCGCCAGCAGCTTGGATCTGAGAAACTATGGCTACACCTTC
D: NA; J: TRBJ1-4; V: TRBV3-1/TRBV3-2; size: NA; CDR3: CASSQTSMTVNEKLFF; DNA: TGTGCCAGCAGCCAAACGTCCATGACAGTTAATGAAAAACTGTTTTTT
D: NA; J: TRBJ2-3; V: TRBV19; size: once; CDR3: CASSIGLPGEDTQYF; DNA: TGTGCCAGTAGTATCGGACTCCCGGGGGAAGATACGCAGTATTTT
D: TRBD2; J: TRBJ2-5; V: TRBV7-2; size: NA; CDR3: CASSLSRAAGGPWATQYF; DNA: TGTGCCAGCAGCTTAAGTCGGGCGGCGGGAGGGCCTTGGGCGACCCAGTACTTC
D: NA; J: TRBJ1-1; V: TRBV11-3; size: NA; CDR3: CASSFGGSARNTEAFF; DNA: TGTGCCAGCAGCTTCGGTGGCAGCGCGAGGAACACTGAAGCTTTCTTT